A single sample is the source of the 30 T cell receptor beta chains below, sequenced in a study of T cell repertoires in cytomegalovirus infection. A single record per CDR3 protein comes from TCRdb applying MiXCR to the reads. The table includes 160,000 or so distinct CDR3 sequences, around 22% detected once. The specimen was PBMCs. Receptors originate from a human donor in good health (CMV status not recorded). Some clones in this sample may be carry-over from other donors' samples.

The table lists this clonotype with a few counts. V and J are TRBV2 and TRBJ1-1; possible D gene TRBD1, 5 bases. Germline V gives CDR1 SNHLY, CDR2 FYNNEI. With 6 bases removed from V and 6 bases from J, the gap between germline ends came to 20 bases. This CDR3 comprises 15 residues. Here the CDR3 reads CASSHLQGISAEAFF. CDR3 DNA sequence: TGTGCCAGCAGCCACCTCCAGGGAATCAGTGCTGAAGCTTTCTTT. Based on the CDR3 plus reference TRBV2 and TRBJ1-1, the full variable domain is EPEVTQTPSHQVTQMGQEVILRCVPISNHLYFYWYRQILGQKVEFLVSFYNNEISEKSEIFDDQFSVERPDGSNFTLKIRSTKLEDSAMYFCASSHLQGISAEAFFGQGTRLTVV.

Many counts were recorded for this clonotype. The J gene is TRBJ2-2, the V gene TRBV7-3; possibly TRBD2 for D (6 bases). Looked up from germline, CDR1 is SGHTA and CDR2 is FQGTGA. CDR3 length equals 15 residues. Between the trimmed V and J ends, which lost 4 bases and 4 bases, there was a span of 13 bases. In DNA form, the CDR3 reads TGTGCCAGCAGCTCGGAGGGTATTGGCACCGGGGAGCTGTTTTTT. The encoded protein is CASSSEGIGTGELFF.

This clonotype is medium-sized (0.01 to 0.1%) within its sample. The chain links TRBV7-2 to TRBJ2-7; a possible D gene is TRBD2 (8 bases). This CDR3 has 15 amino acids. V lost 3 bases, J lost 3 bases, and 15 bases lay in between. Germline V lookup: CDR1 SGHTA, CDR2 FQGNSA. The CDR3 DNA reads as TGTGCCAGCAGCTTCAGCGGGGGACAGAGCTACGAGCAGTACTTC. This sequence encodes CASSFSGGQSYEQYF. Based on the CDR3 plus reference TRBV7-2 and TRBJ2-7, the full variable domain is GAGVSQSPSNKVTEKGKDVELRCDPISGHTALYWYRQSLGQGLEFLIYFQGNSAPDKSGLPSDRFSAERTGGSVSTLTIQRTQQEDSAVYLCASSFSGGQSYEQYFGPGTRLTVT.

This clonotype was observed at least ten times. The chain links TRBV7-2 to TRBJ2-5, with TRBD2 as a possible D gene (5 bases). Between the trimmed V and J ends, which lost 1 base and 2 bases, there was a span of 14 bases. There are 16 residues in the CDR3. Per the germline V gene, CDR1 is SGHTA and CDR2 is FQGNSA. The CDR3 sequence: CASSLGGGGGQETQYF. The CDR3 DNA is TGTGCCAGCAGCTTAGGAGGAGGCGGTGGGCAAGAGACCCAGTACTTC.

This clonotype was observed a few times. The CDR3: CASRLQDEAFF. The CDR3 region has the DNA TGTGCCAGCAGGCTCCAGGACGAAGCTTTCTTT. The rearrangement links TRBV12-3 or TRBV12-4 to TRBJ1-1; D remains ambiguous. The CDR3 spans 11 residues. With 6 bases removed from V and 8 bases from J, the gap between germline ends came to 10 bases.

This clonotype was detected only a few times. The chain employs TRBV6-1 and TRBJ1-1; tentative D call: TRBD1 (5 bases). The CDR3 is made up of 15 amino acids. V was pared by 4 bases and J by 1 base, with 13 bases between. CDR1 and CDR2 from the germline V gene are MNHNS and SASEGT. The CDR3 coding sequence is TGTGCCAGCAGTGTCACCAGGGAGAAGAACACTGAAGCTTTCTTT. It codes for CASSVTREKNTEAFF.

This clonotype was detected ten times or more. The chain uses TRBV7-2 and TRBJ2-7; 8 bases line up with TRBD2. The CDR3 has 14 residues. The V and J ends lost 1 base and 3 bases, in that order; junction bases with no gene match: 2. Per the germline V gene, CDR1 is SGHTA and CDR2 is FQGNSA. CDR3 nucleotides: TGTGCCAGCAGCTTAGGAGGGACTAGCTACGAGCAGTACTTC. Residues: CASSLGGTSYEQYF.

Regarding this clonotype: It may be a read error: a sequence one base away is much more abundant. The chain couples TRBV7-2 to TRBJ2-7, with 7 positions matching TRBD2. Germline loops: CDR1 SGHTA, CDR2 FQGNSA. This CDR3 spans 16 amino acids. V was pared by 5 bases and J by 2 bases, with 12 bases of the junction left unmatched. The CDR3 region is CASSPRAGRDAYEQYF. In DNA, the CDR3 is TGTGCCAGCAGCCCCAGGGCGGGGAGGGACGCCTACGAGCAGTACTTC.

The gene calls are TRBV29-1 and TRBJ1-2; D perhaps matches TRBD1 (5 bases). Germline V gene lookup returns CDR1 SQVTM and CDR2 ANQGSEA. The V and J ends lost 1 base and 3 bases respectively, with 6 bases between them. The CDR3 is 12 residues long. CDR3 in amino acids: CSVEGGDYGYTF. CDR3 nucleotides: TGCAGCGTTGAAGGGGGCGACTATGGCTACACCTTC.

This clonotype came up many times. The chain recombines TRBV7-9 with TRBJ2-4; 9 positions match TRBD1. This CDR3 region has 18 residues. V lost 5 bases, J lost 1 base, and 12 bases stayed unmatched. Germline V gene sequence: CDR1 SEHNR, CDR2 FQNEAQ (reference sequence). The CDR3 DNA is TGTGCCAGCAGCCCACTACAGGGGGCGGTCCCCGCCAAAAACATTCAGTACTTC. It yields the protein CASSPLQGAVPAKNIQYF.

This sequence joins TRBV20-1 and TRBJ1-4, with 7 positions matching TRBD1. The germline CDR1 and CDR2 sequences are DFQATT and SNEGSKA (reference sequence). V lost 2 bases, J lost 0 bases, and 0 bases stayed unmatched. The CDR3 is 14 residues long. This CDR3 is CSARQGATNEKLFF. The CDR3 nucleotides read TGCAGTGCTAGACAGGGGGCAACTAATGAAAAACTGTTTTTT.

This clonotype appeared many times. The V gene is TRBV7-2, the J gene TRBJ2-6; 11 bases align to TRBD1. With V trimmed by 3 bases and J by 3 bases, 4 bases remained unmatched. The CDR3 covers 17 residues. Germline CDR1 SGHTA, CDR2 FQGNSA. This CDR3 is CASSLGQGGNGANVLTF. CDR3 DNA: TGTGCCAGCAGCTTGGGACAGGGGGGGAATGGGGCCAACGTCCTGACTTTC.

This clonotype was detected only a few times. The chain carries TRBV7-3 and TRBJ2-2; D not certain. This CDR3 region has 12 residues. The germline V gene has CDR1 SGHTA and CDR2 FQGTGA. Trimming shortened V by 4 bases and J by 6 bases, and 6 bases separated the two germline ends. The CDR3 DNA follows: TGTGCCAGCAGCTCCAACGCCGGGGAGCTGTTTTTT. Residues: CASSSNAGELFF.

This chain joins TRBV27 and TRBJ2-5, with D possibly being TRBD1 (6 bases). The V gene lost 4 bases and the J gene lost 3 bases, with 15 bases spanning the gap. The CDR3 is 15 amino acids. The germline CDR1 and CDR2 sequences are MNHEY and SMNVEV (reference sequence). The CDR3 protein is CASSSRTGSKETQYF. CDR3 DNA: TGTGCCAGCAGTTCACGAACAGGGAGTAAAGAGACCCAGTACTTC.

This clonotype has a count of ten or more. V usage is TRBV7-3 and J usage is TRBJ2-2, with D possibly being TRBD1 (5 bases). CDR1 and CDR2 (germline): SGHTA, FQGTGA. Between the trimmed V and J ends, which lost 6 bases and 1 base, there was a span of 15 bases. There are 16 residues in the CDR3. CDR3 nucleotides: TGTGCCAGCAGGGGTCAGGGAACCAAGAACACCGGGGAGCTGTTTTTT. It yields the protein CASRGQGTKNTGELFF.

The chain carries TRBV2 and TRBJ2-7; tentative D call: TRBD2 (5 bases). Germline V gene sequence: CDR1 SNHLY, CDR2 FYNNEI. This CDR3 has 12 amino acids. V was shortened by 7 bases and J by 2 bases, with 9 bases between the two germline ends. The CDR3 DNA reads TGTGCCAGCACTGAGAGGGCCTACGAGCAGTACTTC. It encodes CASTERAYEQYF.

This clonotype was found a few times. The rearrangement uses TRBV6-1 and TRBJ1-1; no definite D call. Germline CDR1 MNHNS, CDR2 SASEGT. This CDR3 is built from 13 residues. Trimming shortened V by 2 bases and J by 0 bases, and 4 bases separated the two germline ends. CDR3: CASSEIMNTEAFF. The CDR3 nucleotides read TGTGCCAGCAGTGAAATCATGAACACTGAAGCTTTCTTT.

This clonotype was found a few times. This rearrangement joins TRBV7-9 to TRBJ2-2; 8 positions match TRBD2. The CDR3 consists of 14 residues. Trimming cost V 8 bases and J 1 base; bases outside gene matches: 3. CDR1 is SEHNR, CDR2 FQNEAQ, per germline (reference sequence). This chain's CDR3 is CASGGLGNTGELFF. The CDR3, as DNA: TGTGCCAGCGGGGGACTAGGGAACACCGGGGAGCTGTTTTTT.

This clonotype was found a few times. The rearrangement joins TRBV28 to TRBJ2-3; the D gene is possibly TRBD1 (5 bases). Germline V gene lookup returns CDR1 MDHEN and CDR2 SYDVKM. V lost 6 bases to trimming and J lost 2 bases, with 12 bases between them. The CDR3 runs to 14 residues. CDR3 sequence (DNA): TGTGCCAGCAGCCGACAGATTAACACAGATACGCAGTATTTT. Translation: CASSRQINTDTQYF.

This clonotype was seen a few times. The rearrangement joins TRBV7-9 to TRBJ1-1; D is unresolved. The V and J ends lost 7 bases and 7 bases respectively, with 10 bases between them. Germline-derived CDR1 and CDR2 are SEHNR and FQNEAQ (reference sequence). CDR3 size: 11 residues. CDR3: CASNPGFEAFF. The CDR3 DNA reads as TGTGCCAGCAACCCGGGGTTTGAAGCTTTCTTT.

This clonotype turned up a few times. The chain employs TRBV12-3 or TRBV12-4 and TRBJ1-1; D not certain. V was pared by 1 base and J by 8 bases, with 8 bases between. This CDR3 comprises 12 residues. The CDR3 region is CASSLVRGEAFF. Written as DNA, the CDR3 is TGTGCCAGCAGTTTAGTCCGGGGAGAAGCTTTCTTT.

The chain uses TRBV6-8 and TRBJ1-1; tentatively, D is TRBD1 (6 bases). From germline, CDR1 is MNHGY and CDR2 SAAAGT. V was clipped by 5 bases and J by 3 bases, with 13 bases between them. The CDR3 runs to 14 residues. Written as DNA, the CDR3 is TGTGCCAGCAGTGACCGATGGGGGCACACTGAAGCTTTCTTT. Protein: CASSDRWGHTEAFF.

The chain uses TRBV10-2 and TRBJ2-7; tentative D call: TRBD2 (6 bases). Germline CDR1 WSHSY, CDR2 SAAADI. Trimming took off 0 bases at V and 6 bases at J, with 12 bases between the two ends. This CDR3 has 14 residues. The DNA of the CDR3 is TGCGCCAGCAGTGAGTCTGGGAGGACGGGCGAGCAGTACTTC. Its translation: CASSESGRTGEQYF.

This clonotype was recorded a few times. This rearrangement joins TRBV14 to TRBJ2-3, with D unclear. CDR3 length equals 15 residues. Trimming pared 1 base from V and 2 bases from J, leaving 10 bases between. Germline CDR1 reads SGHDN; CDR2 reads FVKESK. The CDR3 nucleotides are TGTGCCAGCAGCCAAGTTACCGATTTCACAGATACGCAGTATTTT. Translating it yields CASSQVTDFTDTQYF.

This clonotype was counted only a few times. The V call is TRBV28, the J call TRBJ2-1, with 7 bases that match TRBD1. Looked up from germline, CDR1 is MDHEN and CDR2 is SYDVKM. This CDR3 comprises 14 residues. The J segment lost 8 bases and the V segment lost 4 bases, leaving 8 bases of the junction unmatched. Here the CDR3 DNA reads TGTGCCAGCAGTTCGACAGGGTCTAGAGATGAGCAGTTCTTC. This encodes CASSSTGSRDEQFF.

The chain uses TRBV15 and TRBJ2-7; a weak D match, TRBD1 (6 bases). Trimming cost V 5 bases and J 3 bases, with 17 bases left between them. This CDR3 comprises 15 residues. In germline, CDR1 is LNHNV, CDR2 YYDKDF (reference sequence). CDR3: CATSLGTGLIYEQYF. CDR3 coding DNA: TGTGCCACCAGCCTGGGTACAGGGTTAATCTACGAGCAGTACTTC.

This clonotype has a count of ten or more. The V call is TRBV6-5, the J call TRBJ1-3; possibly TRBD1 for D (6 bases). Trimming stripped 2 bases from V and 0 bases from J, with 20 bases between. There are 19 residues in the CDR3. Germline CDR1 and CDR2: MNHEY and SVGAGI. The CDR3, as DNA: TGTGCCAGCAGTTACGACAGGCTGACCCGACAGTCCTCTGGAAACACCATATATTTT. It encodes CASSYDRLTRQSSGNTIYF.

This clonotype was seen only once. V and J are TRBV19 and TRBJ1-4; 8 nucleotides agree with TRBD1. Germline assignment: CDR1 LNHDA and CDR2 SQIVND (reference sequence). CDR3 length: 14 residues. V shed 5 bases and J 5 bases; nucleotides not matched to a gene: 4. The CDR3 DNA reads as TGTGCCAGTAGTGCCCGACAGGGGAATGAAAAACTGTTTTTT. Translating gives CASSARQGNEKLFF.

On this clonotype: An end of the junction differs from the germline gene, which may be a read error. J is TRBJ2-5 and V is TRBV29-1, with D hard to call. Germline CDR1 is SQVTM and CDR2 is ANQGSEA. This CDR3 has 13 residues. Written as DNA, the CDR3 is TGCAGCATTGAGAGCAGGTTGGGGGAGACCCAGTACTTC. Encoded protein: CSIESRLGETQYF.

In nucleotides, the CDR3 is TGTGCCAGCAGCATATCCGGGACAGGGGTAGGAGAGCAGTTCTTC. Translation gives CASSISGTGVGEQFF. The rearrangement joins TRBV5-4 to TRBJ2-1; 10 bases line up with TRBD1. This CDR3 comprises 15 residues. Germline V gene sequence: CDR1 SGHNT, CDR2 YYREEE (reference sequence). Losses at the gene ends were 4 bases for V and 10 bases for J; bases not matched to a gene: 11.